These 30 T cell receptor beta chains were all obtained from the same sample, sequenced in a study of T cell repertoires in cytomegalovirus infection. TCRdb recomputed calls from the reads with MiXCR, one row per CDR3 protein. The sample shows tens of thousands of distinct CDR3 sequences, 20% of them seen only once. Which antigens these TCRs recognize remains unknown. The sample here was CD8+ T cells from cultured PBMCs, taken from culture after CMV antigen stimulation. The receptors were gathered from a human donor in good health (CMV status not recorded). Some clones in this sample may be carry-over from other donors' samples.

This clonotype occurred once. The chain links TRBV4-1 to TRBJ2-3; 8 bases agree with TRBD1. This CDR3 has 15 residues. Germline V gives CDR1 MGHRA, CDR2 YSYEKL. The V gene end was trimmed by 6 bases and the J gene end by 0 bases; junction bases not matched to a gene: 5. DNA for the CDR3: TGCGCCAGCAGTTTCCGGGACAGGAGCACAGATACGCAGTATTTT. Protein: CASSFRDRSTDTQYF.

This clonotype was counted a few times. The V and J genes are TRBV18 and TRBJ1-1, with TRBD1 matching 12 bases. The CDR3 is made up of 19 amino acids. CDR1 KGHSH and CDR2 LQKENI come from the germline V gene. With 4 bases clipped from V and 0 bases from J, the junction kept 12 bases outside the gene matches. CDR3 nucleotides: TGTGCCAGCTCACGAGCTCGGGGGGGACAGGGGGCTTTGAACACTGAAGCTTTCTTT. Amino acid sequence: CASSRARGGQGALNTEAFF.

The rearrangement uses TRBV28 and TRBJ1-5; 9 nucleotides align to TRBD1. CDR1 and CDR2 (germline): MDHEN, SYDVKM. The CDR3 runs to 20 residues. The V and J ends lost 1 base and 0 bases, in that order; junction bases with no gene match: 13. CDR3 nucleotides: TGTGCCAGCAGTTTATTGATTTTCGGGACAGGGAGAAATAGCAATCAGCCCCAGCATTTT. This translates into CASSLLIFGTGRNSNQPQHF. Drawing the rest from reference TRBV28 and TRBJ1-5, the complete variable domain is DVKVTQSSRYLVKRTGEKVFLECVQDMDHENMFWYRQDPGLGLRLIYFSYDVKMKEKGDIPEGYSVSREKKERFSLILESASTNQTSMYLCASSLLIFGTGRNSNQPQHFGDGTRLSIL.

The rearrangement uses TRBV23-1 and TRBJ1-2; tentative D call: TRBD1 (5 bases). TRBV23-1 falls under the ORF class, with uncertain function. Trimming removed 3 bases at V and 2 bases at J, with 13 bases between. The CDR3 totals 15 residues. The CDR3 loop is CASSQGPPQNYGYTF. CDR3 coding DNA: TGCGCCAGCAGTCAGGGGCCCCCCCAGAACTATGGCTACACCTTC.

The genes are TRBV6-2 or TRBV6-3 and TRBJ2-7; 10 bases are shared with TRBD2. V lost 6 bases to trimming and J lost 4 bases; unmatched junction nucleotides: 6. Germline V gene lookup returns CDR1 MNHEY and CDR2 SVGEGT. This CDR3 region has 14 residues. The CDR3 DNA reads as TGTGCCAGCAGCTTTCCGGGACTAGCGTACGAGCAGTACTTC. Its protein is CASSFPGLAYEQYF.

This clonotype was detected only a few times. The rearrangement joins TRBV7-2 to TRBJ2-1; 7 bases match TRBD2. This CDR3 is built from 14 residues. J lost 9 bases, V lost 5 bases, and 10 bases had no gene match. Germline-derived CDR1 and CDR2 are SGHTA and FQGNSA. This chain's CDR3 is CASSQGLAGPEQFF. The CDR3 bases are TGTGCCAGCAGCCAAGGATTAGCGGGCCCTGAGCAGTTCTTC.

This clonotype was counted between two and nine times. The chain carries TRBV7-6 and TRBJ1-5; D is undetermined. The CDR3 is 16 residues long. The germline V gene has CDR1 SGHVS and CDR2 FNYEAQ. V gave up 3 bases and J gave up 4 bases, with 16 bases separating them. CDR3 loop: CASSFPRPFGNQPQHF. The CDR3 DNA is TGTGCCAGCAGCTTCCCCCGCCCATTTGGTAATCAGCCCCAGCATTTT.

This clonotype turned up a few times. V is TRBV7-3 and J is TRBJ2-3; D possibly corresponds to TRBD2 (6 bases). CDR3 length: 17 amino acids. With 0 bases removed from V and 0 bases from J, the gap between germline ends came to 13 bases. Looked up from germline, CDR1 is SGHTA and CDR2 is FQGTGA. The CDR3 DNA reads as TGTGCCAGCAGCTTAACGGTTCGCGGGACTAGCACAGATACGCAGTATTTT. Its protein is CASSLTVRGTSTDTQYF. Filled out from reference TRBV7-3 and TRBJ2-3, the complete variable domain reads GAGVSQTPSNKVTEKGKYVELRCDPISGHTALYWYRQSLGQGPEFLIYFQGTGAADDSGLPNDRFFAVRPEGSVSTLKIQRTERGDSAVYLCASSLTVRGTSTDTQYFGPGTRLTVL.

This clonotype was detected only a few times. The rearrangement joins TRBV9 to TRBJ1-2; D call uncertain. Trimming left V 0 bases short and J 4 bases short, with 4 bases between. Germline V gene lookup returns CDR1 SGDLS and CDR2 YYNGEE. The CDR3 totals 12 residues. In DNA, the CDR3 is TGTGCCAGCAGCGTAGTCGGCTATGGCTACACCTTC. Its protein product is CASSVVGYGYTF.

This clonotype was observed a handful of times. This chain links TRBV4-1 with TRBJ2-3; unclear D gene. The CDR3 loop spans 16 amino acids. From germline, CDR1 is MGHRA and CDR2 YSYEKL. Deletions cut 2 bases from V and 1 base from J, with 13 bases between. CDR3 sequence reads: CASSQSQSVGTDTQYF. Here the CDR3 DNA reads TGCGCCAGCAGCCAAAGTCAGAGCGTGGGCACAGATACGCAGTATTTT.

The chain recombines TRBV7-8 with TRBJ2-2; possibly TRBD1 for D (6 bases). The CDR3 is 16 residues long. CDR1 and CDR2 from the germline V gene are SGHVS and FQNEAQ. V dropped 5 bases and J dropped 1 base, with 14 bases sitting between them. Here the CDR3 DNA reads TGTGCCAGCAGCCTAAGGGGACAAAAGAACACCGGGGAGCTGTTTTTT. Protein sequence: CASSLRGQKNTGELFF.

This clonotype was counted a few times. The chain is built from TRBV9 and TRBJ2-3, with TRBD2 matching 10 bases. The CDR3 contains 16 residues. The junction had 7 bases not matched to a gene; V was cut back by 0 bases and J by 6 bases. Germline V gene data show CDR1 as SGDLS and CDR2 as YYNGEE. For the CDR3, the DNA is TGTGCCAGCAGCGTAGTTCCTAGCGGGGGACCGGATACGCAGTATTTT. Protein: CASSVVPSGGPDTQYF.

V usage is TRBV20-1 and J usage is TRBJ1-2; 10 bases align to TRBD1. The germline CDR1 and CDR2 sequences are DFQATT and SNEGSKA (reference sequence). The CDR3 contains 16 residues. J lost 0 bases, V lost 1 base, and 5 bases had no gene match. The CDR3 nucleotides read TGCAGTGCTAGAGGAATAGGACAGGGGGCTAACTATGGCTACACCTTC. Translation: CSARGIGQGANYGYTF.

The chain carries TRBV27 and TRBJ2-1, with D hard to call. The CDR3 runs 13 residues. CDR1 is MNHEY and CDR2 is SMNVEV in the germline V gene (reference sequence). The ends were cut back, 2 bases at V and 8 bases at J, with 10 bases in the middle. For the CDR3, the DNA is TGTGCCAGCAGTTTAGAAGGGTTTGATGAGCAGTTCTTC. Protein sequence: CASSLEGFDEQFF.

This clonotype was observed a single time. The J gene is TRBJ1-2, the V gene TRBV7-2; no reliable D call. Trimming cost V 5 bases and J 5 bases, with 9 bases left between them. Germline CDR1 is SGHTA and CDR2 is FQGNSA. This CDR3 has 12 residues. The CDR3 protein is CASSATLYGYTF. The CDR3 DNA reads as TGTGCCAGCAGCGCTACCTTGTATGGCTACACCTTC.

The chain has TRBV20-1 and TRBJ1-2; the match to TRBD1 covers 8 bases. The germline gives CDR1 DFQATT, CDR2 SNEGSKA (reference sequence). The CDR3 is made up of 18 amino acids. J was trimmed by 2 bases and V by 4 bases; bases with no gene match: 18. The DNA of the CDR3 is TGCAGTGCTAATGCCGGACAGGGTGGTTTACTTTCCAACTATGGCTACACCTTC. Amino acids: CSANAGQGGLLSNYGYTF.

V is TRBV4-2 and J is TRBJ2-1, with TRBD2 matching over 12 bases. The trim removed 0 bases at V and 7 bases at J, leaving 7 bases unmatched. The CDR3 loop spans 17 amino acids. Per germline, CDR1 LGHNA and CDR2 YNFKEQ. The DNA for the CDR3 is TGTGCCAGCAGCCAAGAGGCCCTAGCGGGGGGGCCGAATGAGCAGTTCTTC. This sequence encodes CASSQEALAGGPNEQFF.

In its sample, this clonotype was seen a few times. This CDR3 is CSVRTGLRETQYF. The CDR3 coding sequence is TGCAGCGTTAGGACAGGGCTACGGGAGACCCAGTACTTC. V gene TRBV29-1 combines with J gene TRBJ2-5, with 8 bases that match TRBD1. CDR1 is SQVTM, CDR2 ANQGSEA, per germline. The CDR3 consists of 13 residues. The V gene end was trimmed by 5 bases and the J gene end by 5 bases; junction bases not matched to a gene: 7.

This clonotype was counted only a few times. The V and J genes are TRBV24-1 and TRBJ1-5; 8 nucleotides line up with TRBD1. Trimming at V came to 3 bases and at J to 2 bases, leaving 5 bases not matched to a gene. The CDR3 is made up of 16 amino acids. Germline values: CDR1 KGHDR, CDR2 SFDVKD. The CDR3 sequence is CATSDVGQGGNQPQHF. The CDR3 bases are TGTGCCACCAGTGATGTTGGACAGGGAGGCAATCAGCCCCAGCATTTT.

The chain has TRBV6-6 and TRBJ2-3, with 9 bases identical to TRBD1. The CDR3 totals 16 residues. Trimming cost V 0 bases and J 2 bases; bases outside gene matches: 3. Germline CDR1 and CDR2: MNHNY and SVGAGI (reference sequence). CDR3 bases: TGTGCCAGCAGTTACTCGACAGGGGGGTCCACAGATACGCAGTATTTT. Protein: CASSYSTGGSTDTQYF.

The rearrangement uses TRBV10-3 and TRBJ2-5; D might be TRBD2 (6 bases). The CDR3 runs to 12 residues. The V and J ends lost 10 bases and 3 bases respectively, with 12 bases between them. Germline lookup yields CDR1 ENHRY and CDR2 SYGVKD. CDR3 amino acids: CATKGGEETQYF. CDR3 sequence (DNA): TGTGCCACGAAAGGAGGGGAAGAGACCCAGTACTTC.

Relative to its sample, this clonotype is medium-sized. The chain joins TRBV30 to TRBJ1-2; the D is unclear. The CDR3 has 14 amino acids. The germline V gene has CDR1 GTSNPN and CDR2 SVGIG (reference sequence). The V gene lost 3 bases and the J gene lost 4 bases, with 15 bases spanning the gap. This chain's CDR3 is CAWRELGDPYGYTF. CDR3 DNA: TGTGCCTGGAGGGAGCTGGGAGATCCCTATGGCTACACCTTC. The variable domain in full, completed from reference TRBV30 and TRBJ1-2, reads SQTIHQWPATLVQPVGSPLSLECTVEGTSNPNLYWYRQAAGRGLQLLFYSVGIGQISSEVPQNLSASRPQDRQFILSSKKLLLSDSGFYLCAWRELGDPYGYTFGSGTRLTVV.

This clonotype was picked up many times. This rearrangement joins TRBV7-2 to TRBJ2-7, with D unresolved. V gave up 2 bases and J gave up 0 bases, with 11 bases separating them. The CDR3 extends over 15 amino acids. Germline values: CDR1 SGHTA, CDR2 FQGNSA. The chain's CDR3 is CASSLRSGSSYEQYF. CDR3 coding DNA: TGTGCCAGCAGCTTACGGTCAGGTAGCTCCTACGAGCAGTACTTC. Combining the CDR3 with reference TRBV7-2 and TRBJ2-7 gives the whole variable domain GAGVSQSPSNKVTEKGKDVELRCDPISGHTALYWYRQSLGQGLEFLIYFQGNSAPDKSGLPSDRFSAERTGGSVSTLTIQRTQQEDSAVYLCASSLRSGSSYEQYFGPGTRLTVT.

This clonotype occurred a few times. The rearrangement links TRBV12-3 or TRBV12-4 to TRBJ1-5, with 12 bases identical to TRBD1. V dropped 6 bases and J dropped 2; count of bases not matched to a gene: 11. The length of the CDR3 is 18 residues. DNA of the CDR3: TGTGCCAGCAGCCCCCGGGACAGGGGGCCCAGGGGCAATCAGCCCCAGCATTTT. Protein: CASSPRDRGPRGNQPQHF.

V is TRBV12-5 and J is TRBJ1-1; D is ambiguous. Germline V gives CDR1 LGHNT, CDR2 FRNRAP. Trimming shortened V by 3 bases and J by 0 bases, and 2 bases separated the two germline ends. There are 12 residues in the CDR3. The CDR3 reads CASGLVNTEAFF. CDR3 DNA sequence: TGTGCTAGTGGTTTAGTGAACACTGAAGCTTTCTTT.

This clonotype has ten or more counts. The chain employs TRBV4-1 and TRBJ1-4; D is ambiguous. The CDR3 consists of 16 residues. Trimming took 3 bases from V and 4 from J, leaving 15 bases between them. Germline CDR1 and CDR2: MGHRA and YSYEKL. CDR3 nucleotides: TGCGCCAGCAGCCATGGCAGGTTGGCGCTTAATGAAAAACTGTTTTTT. Its translation is CASSHGRLALNEKLFF.

This chain joins TRBV27 and TRBJ2-3; no firm D call. Germline V gene lookup returns CDR1 MNHEY and CDR2 SMNVEV (reference sequence). This CDR3 is 12 amino acids long. The V end was cut by 4 bases, the J end by 4 bases, with 6 bases between. CDR3 coding DNA: TGTGCCAGCAGTTCCGCCTCAGATACGCAGTATTTT. Its protein product is CASSSASDTQYF.

This clonotype showed up just a few times. V is TRBV2 and J is TRBJ2-1; 8 bases match TRBD1. Germline loops: CDR1 SNHLY, CDR2 FYNNEI. The CDR3 is made up of 15 amino acids. The V gene end was trimmed by 6 bases and the J gene end by 3 bases; junction bases not matched to a gene: 7. The CDR3 coding sequence is TGTGCCAGCAGGCCGGCAGGACAGGGCTACAATGAGCAGTTCTTC. Its translation: CASRPAGQGYNEQFF.

V is TRBV12-3 or TRBV12-4 and J is TRBJ2-7, with a possible D match to TRBD1 (6 bases). This CDR3 has 15 residues. The V and J ends lost 6 bases and 3 bases respectively, with 18 bases between them. The CDR3 coding sequence is TGTGCCAGCAGCGCAAAACGGGACACCCACTACGAGCAGTACTTC. It translates to CASSAKRDTHYEQYF.

This sequence joins TRBV9 and TRBJ1-1; D is unclear. The V end was cut by 4 bases, the J end by 6 bases, with 10 bases between. The germline gives CDR1 SGDLS, CDR2 YYNGEE. The CDR3 loop spans 12 amino acids. DNA for the CDR3: TGTGCCAGCAGCAAACCAGCCGCTGAAGCTTTCTTT. Protein: CASSKPAAEAFF.